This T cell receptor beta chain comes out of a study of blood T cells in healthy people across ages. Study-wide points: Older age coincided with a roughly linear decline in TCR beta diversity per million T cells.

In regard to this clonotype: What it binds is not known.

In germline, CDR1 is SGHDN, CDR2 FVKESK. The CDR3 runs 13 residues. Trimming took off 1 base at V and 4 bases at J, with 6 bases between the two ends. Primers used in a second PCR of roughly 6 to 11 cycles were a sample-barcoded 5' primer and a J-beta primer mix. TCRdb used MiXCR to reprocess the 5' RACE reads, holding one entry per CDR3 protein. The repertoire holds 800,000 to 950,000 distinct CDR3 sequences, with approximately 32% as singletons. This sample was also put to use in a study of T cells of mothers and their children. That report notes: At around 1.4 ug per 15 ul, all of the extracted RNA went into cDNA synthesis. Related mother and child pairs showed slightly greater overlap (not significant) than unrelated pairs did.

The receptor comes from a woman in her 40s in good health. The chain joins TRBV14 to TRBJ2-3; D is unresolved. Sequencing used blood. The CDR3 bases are TGTGCCAGCAGCCAAGTCTCAGCAGATACGCAGTATTTT. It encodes CASSQVSADTQYF.